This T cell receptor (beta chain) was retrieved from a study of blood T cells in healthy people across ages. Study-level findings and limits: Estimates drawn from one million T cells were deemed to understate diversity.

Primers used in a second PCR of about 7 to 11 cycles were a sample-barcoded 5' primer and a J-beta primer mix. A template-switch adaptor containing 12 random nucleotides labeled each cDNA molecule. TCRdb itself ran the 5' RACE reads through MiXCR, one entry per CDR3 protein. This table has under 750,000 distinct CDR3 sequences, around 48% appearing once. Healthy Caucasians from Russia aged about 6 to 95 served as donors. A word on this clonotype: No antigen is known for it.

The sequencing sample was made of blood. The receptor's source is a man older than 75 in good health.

DNA of the CDR3: TGCGCCAGCAGCTTGGCAGGGGGCGTCCAGGGATTCGACACTGAAGCTTTCTTT. As protein: CASSLAGGVQGFDTEAFF. The gene calls are TRBV5-1 and TRBJ1-1, with 8 bases that match TRBD1. Germline loops: CDR1 SGHRS, CDR2 YFSETQ. V gave up 0 bases and J gave up 3 bases; unmatched junction bases: 13. The CDR3 totals 18 residues.